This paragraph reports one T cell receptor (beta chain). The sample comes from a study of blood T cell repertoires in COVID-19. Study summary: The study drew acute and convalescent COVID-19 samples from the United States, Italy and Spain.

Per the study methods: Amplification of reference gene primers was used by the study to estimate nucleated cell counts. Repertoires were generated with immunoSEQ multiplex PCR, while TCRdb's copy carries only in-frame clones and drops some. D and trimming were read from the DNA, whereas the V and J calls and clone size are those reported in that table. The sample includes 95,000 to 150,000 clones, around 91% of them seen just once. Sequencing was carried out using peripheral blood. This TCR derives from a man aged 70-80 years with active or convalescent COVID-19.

CDR3 protein: CASSGEGGYQETQYF. In DNA form, the CDR3 reads TGCGCCAGCAGCGGTGAGGGAGGGTACCAAGAGACCCAGTACTTC. V gene TRBV5-1 combines with J gene TRBJ2-5; 7 positions match TRBD2. Per germline, CDR1 SGHRS and CDR2 YFSETQ. V shed 4 bases and J 0 bases; nucleotides not matched to a gene: 6. The CDR3 extends over 15 amino acids.